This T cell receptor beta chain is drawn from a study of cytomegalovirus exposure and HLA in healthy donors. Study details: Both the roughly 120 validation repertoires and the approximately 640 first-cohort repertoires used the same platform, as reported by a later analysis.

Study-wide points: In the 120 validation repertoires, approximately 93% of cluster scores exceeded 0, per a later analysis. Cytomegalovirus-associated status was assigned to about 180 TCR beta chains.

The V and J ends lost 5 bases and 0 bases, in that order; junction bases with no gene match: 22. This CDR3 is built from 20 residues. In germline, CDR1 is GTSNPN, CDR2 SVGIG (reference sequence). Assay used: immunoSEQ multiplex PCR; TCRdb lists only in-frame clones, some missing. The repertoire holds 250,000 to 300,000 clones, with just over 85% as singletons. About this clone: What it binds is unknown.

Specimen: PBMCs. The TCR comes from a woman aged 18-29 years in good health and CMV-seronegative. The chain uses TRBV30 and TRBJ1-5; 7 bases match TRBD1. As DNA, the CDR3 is TGTGCCTGGTCCCGCCAGATGCGGGACAGCCCTTTTTATAGCAATCAGCCCCAGCATTTT. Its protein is CAWSRQMRDSPFYSNQPQHF.